A selection of T cell receptor beta chains follows, all from one sample in a study of blood T cell repertoires in COVID-19. Only in-frame clones appear in the TCRdb table, and some are missing; sequencing was by immunoSEQ multiplex PCR. The data show roughly 30,000 clones, roughly 79% seen once. Sequenced: peripheral blood. These receptor sequences come from a man aged 65-85 years with acute or convalescent COVID-19. CDR3s include the opening cysteine and the closing phenylalanine or tryptophan. Each record gives: V gene, D gene, J gene, clone size, CDR3 protein, CDR3 DNA. D genes are given only for firm matches. Size tells how often a clone was seen (once, few, many) or the class of an expanded clone, and some rows leave it out.

TRBV18	-	TRBJ2-1	few	CASSPNQGSYNEQFF	TGTGCCAGCTCACCTAATCAGGGCTCCTACAATGAGCAGTTCTTC
TRBV20-1	-	TRBJ1-2	-	CSAKQGYTF	TGCAGTGCTAAGCAAGGCTACACCTTC
TRBV28	-	TRBJ1-2	-	CASSLRQAGYGYTF	TGTGCCAGCAGTTTGCGACAGGCGGGCTATGGCTACACCTTC
TRBV5-1	TRBD1	TRBJ2-7	-	CASSGSGTGYYEQYF	TGCGCCAGCAGCGGTTCCGGGACAGGATACTACGAGCAGTACTTC
TRBV27	-	TRBJ1-4	few	CASSLNVLANEKLFF	TGTGCCAGCAGTTTAAATGTACTTGCTAATGAAAAACTGTTTTTT
TRBV6-5	TRBD1	TRBJ1-1	many	CASSSGQLNTEAFF	TGTGCCAGCAGTTCGGGACAGCTGAACACTGAAGCTTTCTTT
TRBV5-1	-	TRBJ2-2	-	CASSTTVAGELFF	TGCGCCAGCAGCACCACGGTTGCCGGGGAGCTGTTTTTT
TRBV28	-	TRBJ1-3	-	CASGQQSSGNTIYF	TGTGCCAGCGGACAGCAATCTTCTGGAAACACCATATATTTT
TRBV9	TRBD2	TRBJ2-1	-	CASSVDGSGVLTGEQFF	TGTGCCAGCAGCGTAGATGGTAGCGGGGTCCTCACCGGTGAGCAGTTCTTC
TRBV28	-	TRBJ2-5	once	CASSLYQGQETQYF	TGTGCCAGCAGTTTATACCAGGGACAAGAGACCCAGTACTTC
TRBV28	-	TRBJ2-5	-	CASSFSSRPETQYF	TGTGCCAGCAGTTTTTCGTCCCGTCCAGAGACCCAGTACTTC
TRBV6-1	TRBD1	TRBJ2-2	-	CASSDTGQDTGELFF	TGTGCCAGCAGTGATACGGGACAGGACACCGGGGAGCTGTTTTTT
TRBV4-3	TRBD1	TRBJ2-1	-	CASSQGPATGGREQFF	TGCGCCAGCAGCCAAGGGCCTGCGACAGGGGGCCGCGAGCAGTTCTTC
TRBV28	-	TRBJ2-4	-	CASSTRDIQYF	TGTGCCAGCTCAACTCGGGATATTCAGTACTTC
TRBV5-1	-	TRBJ2-2	-	CASSFSSTTGELFF	TGCGCCAGCAGCTTCTCTAGTACCACCGGGGAGCTGTTTTTT
TRBV12-3/TRBV12-4	-	TRBJ2-2	-	CASTPTRAGELFF	TGTGCCAGCACCCCAACTCGCGCCGGGGAGCTGTTTTTT
TRBV24-1	TRBD1	TRBJ2-5	-	CATSVTGALETQYF	TGTGCCACCAGTGTTACAGGGGCCTTGGAGACCCAGTACTTC
TRBV27	TRBD1	TRBJ1-4	-	CASSQLTGGAEKLFF	TGTGCCAGCAGTCAACTAACAGGGGGAGCTGAAAAACTGTTTTTT
TRBV10-3	TRBD1	TRBJ1-1	-	CAISEATGGENTEAFF	TGTGCCATCAGTGAAGCGACAGGGGGGGAGAACACTGAAGCTTTCTTT
TRBV30	TRBD1	TRBJ2-7	-	CAWSAGGYEQYF	TGTGCCTGGTCTGCAGGGGGCTACGAGCAGTACTTC
TRBV9	-	TRBJ2-3	once	CASSVDPGLTDTQYF	TGTGCCAGCAGCGTAGATCCAGGACTCACAGATACGCAGTATTTT
TRBV7-2	TRBD2	TRBJ2-1	once	CASSDLTSGQGFF	TGTGCCAGCAGCGATCTGACTAGCGGGCAGGGGTTCTTC
TRBV30	TRBD1	TRBJ1-1	-	CAWIRTGRPEAFF	TGTGCCTGGATTAGGACAGGGAGGCCTGAAGCTTTCTTT
TRBV7-8	-	TRBJ2-5	once	CASSLVGGKTQYF	TGTGCCAGCAGCTTAGTGGGGGGAAAGACCCAGTACTTC
TRBV4-1	-	TRBJ1-1	-	CASSQDREGGVRTEAFF	TGCGCCAGCAGCCAAGATAGGGAGGGTGGAGTTAGAACTGAAGCTTTCTTT
TRBV19	TRBD1	TRBJ1-1	few	CASSMPLVIRTGRKEFLF	TGTGCCAGTAGTATGCCATTAGTAATCCGGACAGGGAGAAAAGAATTTCTCTTT
TRBV5-4	TRBD1	TRBJ1-4	-	CASSIQGLGEKLFF	TGTGCCAGCAGCATACAGGGGTTAGGAGAAAAACTGTTTTTT
TRBV4-3	-	TRBJ1-5	-	CASSQWRSSNQPQHF	TGCGCCAGCAGCCAATGGCGGAGTAGCAATCAGCCCCAGCATTTT
TRBV27	-	TRBJ1-4	-	CASEKEKLFF	TGTGCCAGCGAGAAGGAAAAACTGTTTTTT
TRBV6-4	TRBD1	TRBJ2-4	-	CASNRKTGEENIQYF	TGTGCCAGCAACAGAAAGACAGGGGAGGAAAACATTCAGTACTTC
TRBV6-2/TRBV6-3	-	TRBJ2-5	-	CASSWARGGTQYF	TGTGCCAGCAGTTGGGCGAGGGGGGGGACCCAGTACTTC
TRBV7-2	TRBD1	TRBJ1-1	-	CASSLVVRGPTEAFF	TGTGCCAGCAGCTTAGTCGTCAGGGGGCCGACTGAAGCTTTCTTT
TRBV25-1	-	TRBJ2-1	-	CASSSRTGTPLGNEQFF	TGTGCCAGCAGTTCTCGAACAGGGACCCCACTCGGAAATGAGCAGTTCTTC
TRBV30	TRBD2	TRBJ2-5	-	CAWSVIAGETQYF	TGTGCCTGGAGTGTAATAGCGGGAGAGACCCAGTACTTC
TRBV30	-	TRBJ2-5	-	CAWSVSPGVYRYSGGTQYF	TGTGCCTGGAGTGTTAGCCCAGGAGTGTATCGGTATTCCGGGGGGACCCAGTACTTC
TRBV24-1	TRBD2	TRBJ2-1	-	CATSAPKRGRSYNEQFF	TGTGCCACCAGTGCACCCAAGCGGGGCCGCTCCTACAATGAGCAGTTCTTC
TRBV19	TRBD1	TRBJ2-3	-	CASSIEGGPGGATDTQYF	TGTGCCAGTAGTATAGAGGGTGGGCCAGGGGGCGCGACAGATACGCAGTATTTT
TRBV6-5	-	TRBJ2-7	-	CASETGHSYEQYF	TGTGCCAGCGAGACAGGTCATTCCTACGAGCAGTACTTC
TRBV6-1	-	TRBJ2-1	-	CASSEEGILNEQFF	TGTGCCAGCAGTGAAGAGGGGATTCTCAATGAGCAGTTCTTC
TRBV7-2	-	TRBJ1-2	-	CASSSRTGNPGYTF	TGTGCCAGCAGCTCCCGAACAGGGAATCCTGGCTACACCTTC
TRBV7-2	-	TRBJ2-3	once	CASSTTPQGTDTQYF	TGTGCCAGCAGCACCACCCCCCAGGGGACAGATACGCAGTATTTT
TRBV2	-	TRBJ1-1	-	CASSEEAGYMNTEAFF	TGTGCCAGCAGTGAAGAGGCAGGGTACATGAACACTGAAGCTTTCTTT
TRBV4-1	-	TRBJ2-7	-	CASSQDPTVAGSMREQYF	TGCGCCAGCAGCCAAGACCCTACCGTGGCAGGGTCAATGAGGGAGCAGTACTTC
TRBV27	-	TRBJ1-6	-	CASSLTGRYNSPLHF	TGTGCCAGCAGTCTTACAGGTCGTTATAATTCACCCCTCCACTTT
TRBV4-3	-	TRBJ2-3	-	CASSQLAGKQYF	TGCGCCAGCAGCCAATTGGCAGGGAAGCAGTATTTT
TRBV29-1	-	TRBJ2-7	-	CSVETPTGYNYEQYF	TGCAGCGTTGAAACGCCCACAGGGTACAACTACGAGCAGTACTTC
TRBV6-5	-	TRBJ1-2	-	CASSYGEPHYGYTF	TGTGCCAGCAGTTATGGTGAGCCGCACTATGGCTACACCTTC
TRBV4-3	-	TRBJ1-2	-	CASSQARQGYGYTF	TGCGCCAGCAGCCAAGCGAGGCAGGGCTATGGCTACACCTTC
TRBV19	TRBD2	TRBJ2-1	-	CASSRGLAALNEQFF	TGTGCCAGTAGTCGGGGACTAGCGGCTCTCAATGAGCAGTTCTTC
TRBV10-3	TRBD2	TRBJ2-1	-	CASATSGSMNEQFF	TGTGCCAGCGCCACTAGCGGGAGTATGAATGAGCAGTTCTTC
TRBV2	-	TRBJ2-6	-	CASSENDRPAGANVLTF	TGTGCCAGCAGTGAAAACGACCGCCCAGCGGGGGCCAACGTCCTGACTTTC
TRBV9	-	TRBJ1-1	-	CASSSTGHNTEAFF	TGTGCCAGCAGCTCAACAGGGCATAACACTGAAGCTTTCTTT